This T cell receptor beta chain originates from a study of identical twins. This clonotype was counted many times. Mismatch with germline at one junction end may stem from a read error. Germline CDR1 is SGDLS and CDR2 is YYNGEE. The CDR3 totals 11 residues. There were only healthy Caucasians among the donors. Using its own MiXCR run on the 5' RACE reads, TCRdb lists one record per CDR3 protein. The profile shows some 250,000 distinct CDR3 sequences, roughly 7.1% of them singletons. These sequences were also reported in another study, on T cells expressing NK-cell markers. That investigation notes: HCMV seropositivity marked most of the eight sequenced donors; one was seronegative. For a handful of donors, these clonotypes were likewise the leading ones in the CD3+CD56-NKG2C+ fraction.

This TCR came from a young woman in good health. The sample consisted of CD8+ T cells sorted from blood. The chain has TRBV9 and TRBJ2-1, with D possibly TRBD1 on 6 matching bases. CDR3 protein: CASSSGDEQFF. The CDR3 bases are TGCGCCAGCAGCTCAGGGGATGAGCAGTTCTTC.